The source of this T cell receptor (beta chain) is a study of T cell clones after liver transplantation. Study background: Timepoints were pre-transplant, pre-withdrawal, and after withdrawal was completed or failed. Whole-study results and caveats: Graft donor-reactive T cells may have migrated into the graft rather than being deleted. Post-transplant time points were not standardized, so conclusions are preliminary.

As regards this clone: Its antigen is undetermined.

TCRdb's copy holds only in-frame clones and misses some; the assay was immunoSEQ multiplex PCR. The table shows 20,000 to 25,000 clones, with approximately 68% occurring only once. Germline CDR1 SNHLY, CDR2 FYNNEI. V lost 6 bases to trimming and J lost 5 bases, with 13 bases between them. The CDR3 totals 13 residues. The sequenced sample was CD4+ T cells from blood, obtained before liver transplant. The sequence came from a human donor who received a liver transplant. The genes are TRBV2 and TRBJ2-5; D call uncertain. The CDR3 DNA follows: TGTGCCAGCAGCGCCTTTGGCATGGAGACCCAGTACTTC. This translates into CASSAFGMETQYF. The variable domain in full, completed from reference TRBV2 and TRBJ2-5, reads EPEVTQTPSHQVTQMGQEVILRCVPISNHLYFYWYRQILGQKVEFLVSFYNNEISEKSEIFDDQFSVERPDGSNFTLKIRSTKLEDSAMYFCASSAFGMETQYFGPGTRLLVL.